Following are 8 T cell receptor beta chains from one sample sequenced in a study of a mutant IDH1 vaccine in newly diagnosed glioma. The repertoire was sequenced with immunoSEQ multiplex PCR; TCRdb's copy has only in-frame clones and lacks some. This sample has fewer than 65,000 clones, with 70% to 90% found just once. For these TCRs, the target antigens are not known. Time point reported: week 5, during vaccination. Each vaccine dose was 300 ug of mutant IDH1 20-mer peptide, with topical imiquimod. Specimen: PBMCs, collected from a glioma patient whose treatment included an IDH1 peptide vaccine. These receptors were taken from a man aged 25 to 40 with glioma.

The chain has TRBV7-9 and TRBJ1-5, with 7 bases fitting TRBD1. Per the germline V gene, CDR1 is SEHNR and CDR2 is FQNEAQ (reference sequence). This CDR3 comprises 13 residues. The V segment lost 5 bases and the J segment 4 bases; nucleotides outside the gene matches: 2. The CDR3 protein is CASSPGQNQPQHF. The CDR3 DNA is TGTGCCAGCAGCCCGGGACAGAATCAGCCCCAGCATTTT.

The V gene is TRBV20-1, the J gene TRBJ1-2; D is ambiguous. The V end lost 5 bases, the J end lost 5 bases, and 6 bases lay between the germline ends. The CDR3 loop spans 10 amino acids. Germline V gives CDR1 DFQATT, CDR2 SNEGSKA (reference sequence). The CDR3 coding sequence is TGCAGTGCTTTCGAGTATGGCTACACCTTC. The encoded protein is CSAFEYGYTF.

This clone was recorded a few times. The sample holds other DNA sequences that translate to the same CDR3. The chain joins TRBV4-2 to TRBJ2-2; 9 bases match TRBD2. V dropped 0 bases and J dropped 2; count of bases not matched to a gene: 7. The length of the CDR3 is 18 residues. CDR1 is LGHNA, CDR2 YNFKEQ, per germline. CDR3 sequence reads: CASSQDGAGGPNTGELFF. The DNA for the CDR3 is TGTGCCAGCAGCCAAGATGGGGCGGGAGGGCCTAACACCGGGGAGCTGTTTTTT.

The CDR3 is CAWRPEVAGGLQFTDTQYF. DNA of the CDR3: TGTGCCTGGAGGCCCGAAGTAGCGGGGGGGCTCCAATTCACAGATACGCAGTATTTT. This rearrangement joins TRBV30 to TRBJ2-3, with 11 positions matching TRBD2. This CDR3 has 19 amino acids. The germline V gene encodes CDR1 GTSNPN and CDR2 SVGIG (reference sequence). V gave up 3 bases and J gave up 2 bases; unmatched junction bases: 16. Using reference TRBV30 and TRBJ2-3 for the parts outside the CDR3, the full variable domain is SQTIHQWPATLVQPVGSPLSLECTVEGTSNPNLYWYRQAAGRGLQLLFYSVGIGQISSEVPQNLSASRPQDRQFILSSKKLLLSDSGFYLCAWRPEVAGGLQFTDTQYFGPGTRLTVL.

The gene calls are TRBV6-5 and TRBJ1-1; D gene uncertain. The CDR3 sequence is 14 residues long. Germline-derived CDR1 and CDR2 are MNHEY and SVGAGI. V was cut by 0 bases and J by 3 bases, with 8 bases left in between. For the CDR3, the DNA is TGTGCCAGCAGTTACTCGGCGGGTTACACTGAAGCTTTCTTT. Translated: CASSYSAGYTEAFF.

The chain has TRBV9 and TRBJ1-3; D ambiguous. This CDR3 has 15 amino acids. Deletions cut 4 bases from V and 0 bases from J, with 11 bases between. Germline-derived CDR1 and CDR2 are SGDLS and YYNGEE. The CDR3 spells CASSPPATSGNTIYF. DNA of the CDR3: TGTGCCAGCAGCCCCCCAGCGACCTCTGGAAACACCATATATTTT.

The chain couples TRBV6-1 to TRBJ1-1; D may be TRBD1 (5 bases). V lost 8 bases and J lost 1, with 17 bases in between. The CDR3 is 15 amino acids. Germline CDR1 MNHNS, CDR2 SASEGT. CDR3 loop: CASHIGDGPNTEAFF. The CDR3 nucleotides read TGTGCCAGCCACATTGGGGACGGACCGAACACTGAAGCTTTCTTT.

The gene calls are TRBV12-5 and TRBJ1-4; the D gene is possibly TRBD1 (5 bases). CDR1 is LGHNT, CDR2 FRNRAP, per germline. CDR3 length equals 14 residues. Trimming stripped 2 bases from V and 10 bases from J, with 14 bases between. The CDR3 region has the DNA TGTGCTAGTGGTTTGTCTGGGGCCTCGGGAAAACTGTTTTTT. Translated, it gives CASGLSGASGKLFF.